This T cell receptor (beta chain) was recovered during a study of PD-1 blockade in classical Hodgkin lymphoma. Study context: Every 2 weeks, patients had 3 mg/kg nivolumab intravenously. General study results and limits: The repertoire differences lack a defined cause, possibly disease activity or prior therapy. The study found that TCR diversity rose significantly by C4D1 in CD4+ but not CD8+ cells.

Time point given: cycle 4 day 1 (C4D1), after 6 weeks of nivolumab. Each and every patient relapsed after autologous stem cell transplantation, and patients got differing brentuximab vedotin exposure. Data came from immunoSEQ multiplex PCR; TCRdb stores just in-frame clones and leaves some out. The profile shows 50,000 to 65,000 clones, around 90% of them singletons. To note about this clone: The target antigen is unknown.

Sample: peripheral blood mononuclear cells (PBMCs), taken before the fourth cycle of nivolumab. The receptor's source is a human donor with classical Hodgkin lymphoma.

CDR3 amino acids: CASSLVVGAAEAFF. The CDR3 nucleotides read TGTGCCAGCAGCTTAGTTGTGGGAGCGGCTGAAGCTTTCTTT. This chain connects TRBV7-8 to TRBJ1-1; D remains unclear. V dropped 1 base and J dropped 6 bases, with 12 bases sitting between them. Germline V CDR1 and CDR2: SGHVS, FQNEAQ. CDR3 length: 14 residues.